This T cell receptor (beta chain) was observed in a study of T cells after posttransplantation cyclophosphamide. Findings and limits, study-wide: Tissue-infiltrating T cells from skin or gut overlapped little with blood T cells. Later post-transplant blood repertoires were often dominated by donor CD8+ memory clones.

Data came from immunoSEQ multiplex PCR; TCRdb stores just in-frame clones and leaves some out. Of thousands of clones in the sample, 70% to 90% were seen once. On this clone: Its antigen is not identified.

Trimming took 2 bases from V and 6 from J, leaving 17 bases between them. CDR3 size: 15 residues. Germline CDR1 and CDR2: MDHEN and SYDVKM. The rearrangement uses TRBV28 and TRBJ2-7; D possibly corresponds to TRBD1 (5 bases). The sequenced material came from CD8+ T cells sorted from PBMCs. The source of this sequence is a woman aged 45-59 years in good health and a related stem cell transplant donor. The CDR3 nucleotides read TGTGCCAGCAGTTTAATCCCCGACAGACTCGCCGAGCAGTACTTC. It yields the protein CASSLIPDRLAEQYF.